Sequencing of this T cell receptor (beta chain) was carried out in a study of identical twins. cDNA molecules carried unique molecular identifiers, and template switching added a universal primer site. TCRdb analysed the 5' RACE reads with MiXCR anew, one entry per CDR3 protein. The sample has more than 400,000 distinct CDR3 sequences; roughly 15% are singletons. Each donor was a healthy Caucasian. Concerning this clonotype itself: Antigen unknown.

Germline-derived CDR1 and CDR2 are SQVTM and ANQGSEA. The CDR3 length is 13 residues. The ends were cut back, 6 bases at V and 2 bases at J, with 14 bases in the middle. Study results and caveats: Excess twin sharing in beta out-of-frame sequences was weaker. Models came in too low on out-of-frame TCR alpha sharing in monozygotic twins.

The sample was also linked to a second study, of yellow fever vaccine responses in identical twins.

The receptor was isolated from a woman between 18 and 29 years old in good health. J is TRBJ2-7 and V is TRBV29-1; no clear D. Sequenced material: CD4+ T cells sorted from blood. The CDR3 nucleotides are TGCAGCGTCCGTCATTTGTTGGCCTACGAGCAGTACTTC. Amino acids: CSVRHLLAYEQYF.